These 12 T cell receptor beta chains came from one sample sequenced in a study of T cells in women clearing cervical HPV infection (dated 2018 in TCRdb). The library was generated by the immunoSEQ multiplex PCR assay. Not all clones reach the TCRdb copy of this immuneACCESS table, which keeps in-frame sequences only. Checked studies attribute under half of the gap to unresolved V genes and leave the rest unexplained. The table for this sample lists tens of thousands of clones. Around 0.98% of the sample lies in the top ten. The sample comprised blood buffy coat. The receptor set was obtained from a woman between 18 and 69 years old with a cervical HPV16 infection that either progressed to CIN3+ or cleared (not recorded which).

For this clone: The CDR3 end lies 3 residues beyond the end of the read and is filled in from the germline J gene. The chain couples TRBV23-1 to TRBJ1-2; no reliable D call. TRBV23-1 is sorted into the ORF group, with uncertain function. The V end lost 0 bases, the J end lost 0 bases, and 8 bases lay between the germline ends. The length of the CDR3 is 15 residues. The part of the CDR3 DNA that was read is TGCGCCAGCAGTCAATCGAGACAAACTAACTATGGC. Its protein product is CASSQSRQTNYG. From start to end, the CDR3 is CASSQSRQTNYGYTF.

Worth noting for this clone: The read halts 3 residues ahead of the CDR3 end, with the missing end drawn from the germline J gene. The J gene is TRBJ2-2, the V gene TRBV4-1, with D perhaps matching TRBD1 (5 bases). CDR3 length: 15 amino acids. Germline V gene lookup returns CDR1 MGHRA and CDR2 YSYEKL. V was clipped by 3 bases and J by 5 bases, with 13 bases between them. CDR3 amino acids: CASSHNPRVTGELFF. The CDR3 DNA, read in part, is TGCGCCAGCAGCCACAACCCCAGGGTAACCGGGGAG.

In regard to this clone: The CDR3 extends 3 residues past the end of the read, so its final part is completed from the germline J gene. The V call is TRBV7-9, the J call TRBJ1-2, with D perhaps matching TRBD1 (5 bases). CDR1 is SEHNR, CDR2 FQNEAQ, per germline (reference sequence). The CDR3 has 12 amino acids. The CDR3 here is CASSLTGVGYTF. The covered CDR3 bases are TGTGCCAGCAGCTTAACGGGGGTCGGC.

With regard to this clone: The sequenced fragment ends 3 residues before the CDR3 boundary, so the rest is inferred from the germline J gene. The chain uses TRBV10-3 and TRBJ2-7, with TRBD1 identical over 11 bases. V lost 7 bases, J lost 6 bases, and 11 bases stayed unmatched. Germline V gene sequence: CDR1 ENHRY, CDR2 SYGVKD. This CDR3 contains 15 residues. The DNA read from the CDR3 is TGTGCCATCACCCCCGCCGGGACAGGGGGTTTCGAG. Its translation: CAITPAGTGGFE. The complete CDR3 reads CAITPAGTGGFEQYF.

To note about this clone: The CDR3 end falls 3 residues outside the read, so it is completed with the germline J gene. This rearrangement joins TRBV19 to TRBJ1-1; no firm D call. With 8 bases removed from V and 1 base from J, the gap between germline ends came to 11 bases. From germline, CDR1 is LNHDA and CDR2 SQIVND (reference sequence). The CDR3 extends over 13 amino acids. The sequenced part of the CDR3 DNA is TGTGCCAGTTCGGCGGGGAAGAACACTGAA. Translated, it gives CASSAGKNTE. The CDR3 in its entirety is CASSAGKNTEAFF.

On this clone: The read ends 3 residues shy of where the CDR3 ends; the end is completed using the germline J gene. The genes are TRBV14 and TRBJ2-6, with D maybe TRBD2 (7 bases). V was shortened by 0 bases and J by 2 bases, with 14 bases between the two germline ends. Germline CDR1 reads SGHDN; CDR2 reads FVKESK. The CDR3 extends over 18 amino acids. Incomplete CDR3 DNA: TGTGCCAGCAGCCAAGAGTCCCGGGGGGCCGCTGGGGCCAACGTC. This codes for CASSQESRGAAGANV. The full-length CDR3 reads as CASSQESRGAAGANVLTF.

With regard to this clone: The sequenced fragment ends 3 residues before the CDR3 boundary, so the rest is inferred from the germline J gene. This chain joins TRBV12-3 or TRBV12-4 and TRBJ2-2, with a possible D match to TRBD2 (7 bases). V lost 5 bases and J 1 base, leaving 14 bases between the germline ends. The CDR3 is made up of 16 amino acids. The CDR3 loop is CASSRGGGWNTGELFF. The covered CDR3 bases are TGTGCCAGCAGTAGGGGGGGCGGTTGGAACACCGGGGAG.

Concerning this clone itself: The CDR3 end falls 3 residues outside the read, so it is completed with the germline J gene. The rearrangement links TRBV6-1 to TRBJ1-2; the match to TRBD1 covers 8 bases. Germline V CDR1 and CDR2: MNHNS, SASEGT. This CDR3 spans 15 amino acids. The V segment lost 3 bases and the J segment 5 bases; nucleotides outside the gene matches: 8. CDR3 amino acids: CASSETRTGTYGYTF. CDR3 DNA, as far as it was read: TGTGCCAGCAGTGAGACCCGGACAGGGACTTATGGC.

As to this clone: The read terminates 3 residues before the CDR3 end, so the remaining end is supplied by the germline J gene. The chain uses TRBV7-2 and TRBJ1-5, with TRBD1 matching 11 bases. V trimming: 2 bases; J trimming: 6 bases; junction bases outside the gene matches: 3. In germline, CDR1 is SGHTA, CDR2 FQGNSA. The CDR3 length is 15 residues. The CDR3 region is CASSLWTGGTQPQHF. CDR3 DNA (partial): TGTGCCAGCAGCTTATGGACAGGGGGCACTCAGCCC. Full variable domain (outside the CDR3, taken from reference TRBV7-2 and TRBJ1-5): GAGVSQSPSNKVTEKGKDVELRCDPISGHTALYWYRQSLGQGLEFLIYFQGNSAPDKSGLPSDRFSAERTGGSVSTLTIQRTQQEDSAVYLCASSLWTGGTQPQHFGDGTRLSIL.

As to this clone: Read data end 3 residues before the CDR3 end; the end is taken from the germline J gene. The rearrangement links TRBV6-2 or TRBV6-3 to TRBJ2-3; D may be TRBD2 (6 bases). The CDR3 has 15 residues. Germline V gene data show CDR1 as MNHEY and CDR2 as SVGEGT. Trimming cost V 5 bases and J 5 bases, with 17 bases left between them. The DNA read from the CDR3 is TGTGCCAGCAGTCACGGGGGTCCCCGAGGAGATACG. It translates to CASSHGGPRGDT. In full, the CDR3 is CASSHGGPRGDTQYF.

In the case of this clone: Coverage ceases 3 residues before the CDR3 finishes, and the germline J gene fills in the end. This chain joins TRBV29-1 and TRBJ2-2, with 8 nucleotides matching TRBD1. This CDR3 has 13 amino acids. Germline V CDR1 and CDR2: SQVTM, ANQGSEA. CDR3 amino acids: CSVGTGNNEKLFF. CDR3 DNA, as far as it was read: TGCAGCGTGGGGACAGGAAATAACGAAAAG.

CDR3 amino acids: CASSPGAGTSGGQSFYEQYF. The CDR3 bases that were read are TGTGCCAGCAGCCCCGGGGCGGGGACTAGCGGGGGCCAATCATTCTACGAG. The gene calls are TRBV4-2 and TRBJ2-7; 14 bases match TRBD2. The read gets to within 3 residues of the CDR3 end, and the germline J gene fills in the rest. CDR3 length equals 20 residues. V trimming: 4 bases; J trimming: 3 bases; junction bases outside the gene matches: 17. CDR1 is LGHNA and CDR2 is YNFKEQ in the germline V gene.